This T cell receptor beta chain was sequenced for a study of beta chain features in type 1 diabetes. Per germline, CDR1 KGHSH and CDR2 LQKENI. The CDR3 spans 15 residues. Trimming stripped 3 bases from V and 1 base from J, with 10 bases between. Expressed TCRB transcripts were sequenced because the entire RNA isolate underwent reverse transcription. This table comes from immunoSEQ multiplex PCR, and its TCRdb copy is limited to in-frame clones, with some not included. The table has about 160,000 clones, 7% to 9% seen once. This clone was detected only a few times. Antigen specificity is unknown. Study-level points and caveats: Type 1 diabetes patients had moderately but significantly shorter TCRB CDR3s in all four CD4+ subsets. A possible short-template PCR bias applies equally to patients and controls.

Each of the CD4+ naive, central memory, regulatory and stem cell-like memory populations was sorted via CD45RO/CCR7/CD25/CD127/CD95/CD27. This receptor was identified in a man younger than 30 with type 1 diabetes. Sequencing was done on a sample of central memory CD4+ T cells from blood. The chain links TRBV18 to TRBJ2-4; D possibly corresponds to TRBD2 (5 bases). The DNA of the CDR3 is TGTGCCAGCTCACCGGGAGTAGGGGCCAAAAACATTCAGTACTTC. This gives the protein CASSPGVGAKNIQYF.